This is a list of T cell receptor beta chains from one sample in a study of T-cell reconstitution after alpha-beta-depleted transplantation in children. TCRdb re-derived calls from the PCR reads in MiXCR, one entry per CDR3 protein. The repertoire consists of fewer than 700,000 distinct CDR3 sequences, with about an eighth occurring once and the leading ten covering about 2.2%. The sequencing here drew on PBMCs, mostly from graft donor cells, taken 360 days after TCRalphabeta/CD19-depleted stem cell transplant. These receptors were obtained from a male patient between 5 and 17 years old who had a stem cell transplant for acute myeloid leukemia, so the T cells may come from the graft donor. CDR3s include the opening cysteine and the closing phenylalanine or tryptophan. D genes are given only for firm matches. Only some rows state a clone size, as once, few, many or a class for expanded clones.

CDR3 DNA,CDR3 protein,clone size,CDR3 length,D gene,J gene,V gene
TGTGCCAGCAGCCCCTTTAGCGGGAGCGGCACAGATACGCAGTATTTT,CASSPFSGSGTDTQYF,many,16,TRBD2,TRBJ2-3,TRBV3-1
TGTGCCAGCAGCCCACCTTTAGGAGATTCGGCCTACAATGAGCAGTTCTTC,CASSPPLGDSAYNEQFF,few,17,-,TRBJ2-1,TRBV7-9
TGCGCCAGCAGCCTCCTGACAGGAAGCTCCTACGAGCAGTACTTC,CASSLLTGSSYEQYF,few,15,-,TRBJ2-7,TRBV5-1
TGCGCCAGCAGCCAACCTCTAACGGGAGTTAGGGATGAGCAGTTCTTC,CASSQPLTGVRDEQFF,-,16,-,TRBJ2-1,TRBV4-3
TGTGCCAGCAGTTCAGTCAAGGACATTCAGTACTTC,CASSSVKDIQYF,few,12,-,TRBJ2-4,TRBV6-6
TGCGCCAGCAGCTTGGGACGACCGGACACTGAAGCTTTCTTT,CASSLGRPDTEAFF,few,14,-,TRBJ1-1,TRBV5-1
TGTGCCAGCAGTTTATCCGGGCTTAACTACGAGCAGTACTTC,CASSLSGLNYEQYF,-,14,-,TRBJ2-7,TRBV28
TGTGCCAGCAGCTTAATACCCCCAACTAGCTCCTACAATGAGCAGTTCTTC,CASSLIPPTSSYNEQFF,-,17,-,TRBJ2-1,TRBV11-3
TGCACCGTCGCGCATAGACTAGCCCACAATGAGCAGTTCTTC,CTVAHRLAHNEQFF,many,14,TRBD2,TRBJ2-1,TRBV29-1
TGTGCCAGCAGTTACAGCAGAAAAAGGGACAGGGTTAAGTATGAGCAGTTCTTC,CASSYSRKRDRVKYEQFF,-,18,TRBD1,TRBJ2-1,TRBV6-2/TRBV6-3
TGCAGTGCTGCCCTACTAAAGGCTGAGCAGTTCTTC,CSAALLKAEQFF,few,12,-,TRBJ2-1,TRBV20-1
TGTGCCAGCAGTTCAGGCAGGGCGGACGAGCAGTACTTC,CASSSGRADEQYF,-,13,-,TRBJ2-7,TRBV28
TGTGCCAGCAGCTTACTAAATGGATACGAGCAGTACTTC,CASSLLNGYEQYF,many,13,-,TRBJ2-7,TRBV7-9
TGTGCCAGCTGGCCCCACCCCCTTGCGGGAGGGCCTGACATTCAGTACTTC,CASWPHPLAGGPDIQYF,few,17,TRBD2,TRBJ2-4,TRBV6-2/TRBV6-3
TGTGCCAGCAGTCTCCAAGAAGGGGGCTCCCGCTGGGAGCAGTACTTC,CASSLQEGGSRWEQYF,-,16,TRBD1,TRBJ2-7,TRBV6-2/TRBV6-3
TGCAGTGCCCGCGCGGCTAGCGGGTCCTACGAGCAGTACTTC,CSARAASGSYEQYF,-,14,TRBD2,TRBJ2-7,TRBV20-1
TGTGCCAGCAGCGTAGGGGTGTACTACGAGCAGTACTTC,CASSVGVYYEQYF,-,13,-,TRBJ2-7,TRBV9
TGTGCCAGCAGTCCTCCCGGGGGGTATTACACCGGGGAGCTGTTTTTT,CASSPPGGYYTGELFF,-,16,TRBD2,TRBJ2-2,TRBV28
TGTGCCATCAGTGATGAACCGGGACTAGCGGGACACCCGGACGAGCAGTTCTTC,CAISDEPGLAGHPDEQFF,many,18,TRBD2,TRBJ2-1,TRBV10-3
TGTGCCACCAGCAGAGATCTAGAACCCGGGGAGCTGTTTTTT,CATSRDLEPGELFF,few,14,-,TRBJ2-2,TRBV15
TGCGCCAGCAGCTTGGCCTCACTAAAGGCTTTAAGCTCCTACAATGAGCAGTTCTTC,CASSLASLKALSSYNEQFF,many,19,-,TRBJ2-1,TRBV5-1
TGTGCCAGCGGCTCCTCGGGACACGAGACAGATACGCAGTATTTT,CASGSSGHETDTQYF,-,15,-,TRBJ2-3,TRBV16
TGTGCCAGCAGTTCCTTAGTCCCCTACGAGCAGTACTTC,CASSSLVPYEQYF,few,13,-,TRBJ2-7,TRBV6-5